These 13 T cell receptor beta chains originate from one sample sequenced in a study of T cells in Graves' hyperthyroidism and ophthalmopathy. Amplified TCR beta CDR3 regions came from RNA transcripts. An initial round of RT-PCR targeting the TCR CDR3 relied on the HTBI primer set. TCRdb reprocessed the multiplex PCR reads via MiXCR and lists one record per CDR3 protein. The sample lists about 260,000 distinct CDR3 sequences, about 20% occurring once. Sequenced material: blood. The receptor set was obtained from a man aged 30 to 45 with Graves' ophthalmopathy.

The gene calls are TRBV30 and TRBJ2-1; D is ambiguous. There are 12 residues in the CDR3. Germline CDR1 is GTSNPN and CDR2 is SVGIG (reference sequence). Trimming stripped 3 bases from V and 6 bases from J, with 9 bases between. Here the CDR3 reads CAWSDLGNEQFF. The CDR3 coding sequence is TGTGCCTGGAGCGACCTGGGCAATGAGCAGTTCTTC.

V usage is TRBV12-3 or TRBV12-4 and J usage is TRBJ1-4, with 7 bases matching TRBD1. The length of the CDR3 is 13 residues. V shed 5 bases, J shed 10 bases, and the junction held 7 bases outside the gene matches. DNA for the CDR3: TGTGCCAGCAGTATGGAGGGGGCGGGAAAACTGTTTTTT. This codes for CASSMEGAGKLFF.

The rearrangement joins TRBV7-9 to TRBJ2-1; D gene uncertain. This CDR3 is 14 amino acids long. Germline lookup yields CDR1 SEHNR and CDR2 FQNEAQ (reference sequence). V dropped 4 bases and J dropped 3 bases, with 10 bases sitting between them. The CDR3 bases are TGTGCCAGCAGCTCAGACATTATCTACAATGAGCAGTTCTTC. Residues: CASSSDIIYNEQFF.

This clonotype showed up many times. The CDR3 is CASSFYRSGQPQETQYF. The CDR3 coding sequence is TGTGCCAGCAGCTTTTACCGTTCGGGACAACCCCAAGAGACCCAGTACTTC. The rearrangement uses TRBV11-2 and TRBJ2-5; possible D gene TRBD1, 6 bases. The germline V gene encodes CDR1 SGHAT and CDR2 FQNNGV. V was shortened by 3 bases and J by 1 base, with 18 bases between the two germline ends. The CDR3 length is 17 residues.

This clonotype was detected many times. This sequence joins TRBV20-1 and TRBJ2-7; TRBD2 matches 7 bases. Germline V gene sequence: CDR1 DFQATT, CDR2 SNEGSKA (reference sequence). Unmatched junction bases numbered 12, after V lost 6 bases and J lost 1 base. The CDR3 totals 15 residues. The DNA of the CDR3 is TGCAGTGCCGCTAGTTCTAGCGGAATATCCTACGAGCAGTACTTC. Translating it yields CSAASSSGISYEQYF.

This clonotype came up a few times. J is TRBJ2-2 and V is TRBV11-3; D ambiguous. The CDR3 is 13 residues long. Per the germline V gene, CDR1 is SGHNT and CDR2 is YENEEA. The V and J ends lost 5 bases and 9 bases respectively, with 13 bases between them. The CDR3 loop reads CASSPEVVRELFF. DNA of the CDR3: TGTGCCAGCAGCCCCGAAGTGGTGCGGGAGCTGTTTTTT.

This chain links TRBV20-1 with TRBJ2-7, with a possible D match to TRBD1 (5 bases). Germline-derived CDR1 and CDR2 are DFQATT and SNEGSKA (reference sequence). CDR3 length: 14 amino acids. Trimming removed 0 bases at V and 3 bases at J, with 12 bases between. The CDR3 bases are TGCAGTGCTAGAGATCGCCAGGGCCTCTACGAGCAGTACTTC. Its translation: CSARDRQGLYEQYF.

The rearrangement joins TRBV11-2 to TRBJ1-3; TRBD1 matches at 7 bases. The CDR3 is 16 amino acids. With V trimmed by 7 bases and J by 2 bases, 11 bases remained unmatched. Germline-derived CDR1 and CDR2 are SGHAT and FQNNGV. CDR3 region: CASTSRTGWAGNTIYF. The CDR3 DNA reads TGTGCCAGCACCTCCCGGACAGGTTGGGCTGGAAACACCATATATTTT.

This clonotype was seen at least ten times. The chain has TRBV11-2 and TRBJ2-1; 7 positions match TRBD2. The germline V gene encodes CDR1 SGHAT and CDR2 FQNNGV. After removal of 9 bases from V and 8 bases from J, the junction contained 16 bases not matched to a gene. This CDR3 region has 15 residues. In DNA, the CDR3 is TGTGCCAGTACTTTTGCGGGAGCGGGTTCCCATGAGCAGTTCTTC. Translating it yields CASTFAGAGSHEQFF.

The chain has TRBV28 and TRBJ2-7, with 13 nucleotides matching TRBD2. CDR1 MDHEN and CDR2 SYDVKM come from the germline V gene. The V and J ends lost 6 bases and 7 bases, in that order; junction bases with no gene match: 6. This CDR3 region has 14 residues. The CDR3 region is CASRRLAGGLEQYF. The CDR3 DNA sequence: TGTGCCAGCAGGCGACTAGCGGGGGGTTTGGAGCAGTACTTC.

The chain links TRBV6-1 to TRBJ2-7; 9 nucleotides line up with TRBD1. Germline values: CDR1 MNHNS, CDR2 SASEGT. The CDR3 sequence is 15 residues long. The V and J ends lost 6 bases and 0 bases, in that order; junction bases with no gene match: 6. The CDR3 loop reads CASRHGTGTSYEQYF. CDR3 coding DNA: TGTGCCAGCAGACACGGGACAGGGACCTCCTACGAGCAGTACTTC.

The chain is built from TRBV19 and TRBJ1-3; D unresolved. This CDR3 has 14 amino acids. The V end was cut by 6 bases, the J end by 0 bases, with 9 bases between. CDR1 LNHDA and CDR2 SQIVND come from the germline V gene (reference sequence). The CDR3 DNA sequence: TGTGCCAGTAGCGCGGTAAGCTCTGGAAACACCATATATTTT. Translating gives CASSAVSSGNTIYF.

This clonotype was counted at least ten times. The genes are TRBV20-1 and TRBJ1-6; D not certain. CDR1 and CDR2 (germline): DFQATT, SNEGSKA (reference sequence). This CDR3 has 12 residues. V was pared by 7 bases and J by 7 bases, with 11 bases between. The CDR3, as DNA: TGCAGTGTCCGGCAGGAGAATTCACCCCTCCACTTT. It translates to CSVRQENSPLHF.